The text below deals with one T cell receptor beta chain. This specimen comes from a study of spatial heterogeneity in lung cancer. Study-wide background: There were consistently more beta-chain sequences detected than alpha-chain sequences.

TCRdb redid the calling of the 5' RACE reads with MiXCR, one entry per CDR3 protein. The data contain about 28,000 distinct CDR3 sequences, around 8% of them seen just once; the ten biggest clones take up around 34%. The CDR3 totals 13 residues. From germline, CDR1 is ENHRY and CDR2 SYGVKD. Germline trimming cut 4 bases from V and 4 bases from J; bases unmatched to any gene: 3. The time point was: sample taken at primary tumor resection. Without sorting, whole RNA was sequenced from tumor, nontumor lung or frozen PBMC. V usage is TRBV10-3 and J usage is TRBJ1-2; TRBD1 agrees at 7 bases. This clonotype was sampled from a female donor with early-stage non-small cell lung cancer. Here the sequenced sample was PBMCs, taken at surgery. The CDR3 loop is CAISGGQVYGYTF. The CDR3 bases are TGTGCCATCAGTGGAGGACAGGTCTATGGCTACACCTTC.